The clone carrying this T cell receptor (beta chain) was seen only a few times. These data are taken from a study of cytomegalovirus exposure and HLA in healthy donors. Use of 60 Vbeta and 13 Jbeta primers characterized the PCR. Generated by immunoSEQ multiplex PCR, the TCRdb table keeps only in-frame clones and is missing some. Altogether 90,000 to 150,000 clones are present, 77% being singletons, with the ten largest covering roughly 5.8%. The germline CDR1 and CDR2 sequences are ENHRY and SYGVKD. The V segment lost 8 bases and the J segment 2 bases; nucleotides outside the gene matches: 7. The length of the CDR3 is 14 residues.

Sequencing was performed on PBMCs. The clonotype comes from a man aged 18 to 30 in good health and CMV-seropositive. The genes are TRBV10-3 and TRBJ1-2; 8 nucleotides align to TRBD1. This chain's CDR3 is CAIPSTGENYGYTF. CDR3 sequence (DNA): TGTGCCATCCCCTCGACAGGGGAAAACTATGGCTACACCTTC.